These 22 T cell receptor beta chains were all obtained from the same sample, sequenced in a study of cytomegalovirus exposure and HLA in healthy donors. The PCR used 60 Vbeta and 13 Jbeta primers. The data were produced by immunoSEQ multiplex PCR, yet TCRdb's version contains in-frame clones alone and is incomplete. The data show 130,000 or so clones, around 8.5% seen once. Sequenced input: PBMCs. The source of these receptors is a man aged 35 to 55 in good health and CMV-seronegative.

V and J are TRBV7-2 and TRBJ1-5; 8 positions agree with TRBD1. V was pared by 6 bases and J by 7 bases, with 8 bases of the junction left unmatched. Germline lookup yields CDR1 SGHTA and CDR2 FQGNSA. The CDR3 sequence is 14 residues long. CDR3 sequence reads: CASRLTGVGQPQHF. CDR3 DNA sequence: TGTGCCAGCAGGTTGACAGGGGTGGGGCAGCCCCAGCATTTT.

This clone was observed a few times. The chain combines TRBV6-6 with TRBJ2-7; tentative D call: TRBD2 (5 bases). CDR3 length equals 12 residues. V was clipped by 4 bases and J by 5 bases, with 9 bases between them. In germline, CDR1 is MNHNY, CDR2 SVGAGI (reference sequence). CDR3 sequence reads: CASSWTVHEQYF. The CDR3 DNA follows: TGTGCCAGCAGTTGGACTGTGCACGAGCAGTACTTC.

The sample holds a few counts of this clone. The genes are TRBV7-8 and TRBJ1-1; D is ambiguous. Germline CDR1 is SGHVS and CDR2 is FQNEAQ. The V and J ends lost 5 bases and 4 bases respectively, with 17 bases between them. CDR3 length: 15 amino acids. This chain's CDR3 is CASSPAGVRGTEAFF. CDR3 in DNA: TGTGCCAGCAGCCCAGCTGGGGTCCGGGGCACTGAAGCTTTCTTT.

This clone was recorded a few times. The chain joins TRBV4-3 to TRBJ2-4; TRBD1 is a possible D gene (6 bases). Trimming stripped 2 bases from V and 2 bases from J, with 16 bases between. This CDR3 has 17 amino acids. Per the germline V gene, CDR1 is LGHNA and CDR2 is YSLEER. CDR3 region: CASSQRSDSFTKNIQYF. CDR3 in DNA: TGCGCCAGCAGCCAACGATCGGACAGCTTTACCAAAAACATTCAGTACTTC.

This clone was seen only a few times. Written as DNA, the CDR3 is TGTGCCAGTAGTATAGACCGACAGGGGTTCACTGAAGCTTTCTTT. As protein: CASSIDRQGFTEAFF. The chain is built from TRBV19 and TRBJ1-1; 8 bases fit TRBD1. V lost 0 bases, J lost 4 bases, and 4 bases stayed unmatched. Germline V CDR1 and CDR2: LNHDA, SQIVND (reference sequence). The length of the CDR3 is 15 residues. The full variable domain, with the rest looked up from reference TRBV19 and TRBJ1-1, is DGGITQSPKYLFRKEGQNVTLSCEQNLNHDAMYWYRQDPGQGLRLIYYSQIVNDFQKGDIAEGYSVSREKKESFPLTVTSAQKNPTAFYLCASSIDRQGFTEAFFGQGTRLTVV.

This clone was detected only a few times. The rearrangement joins TRBV11-3 to TRBJ2-5; 9 bases line up with TRBD1. The ends lost 1 base at V and 2 bases at J; junction bases unmatched: 2. Looked up from germline, CDR1 is SGHNT and CDR2 is YENEEA. The CDR3 consists of 15 residues. Here the CDR3 DNA reads TGTGCCAGCAGCTTAGGGGACAGGGAACAAGAGACCCAGTACTTC. It codes for CASSLGDREQETQYF.

The J gene is TRBJ2-1, the V gene TRBV6-1, with a possible D match to TRBD1 (5 bases). V dropped 3 bases and J dropped 2 bases, with 8 bases sitting between them. Germline CDR1 reads MNHNS; CDR2 reads SASEGT. The CDR3 is made up of 14 amino acids. CDR3 in amino acids: CASSEQGPYNEQFF. The CDR3 DNA reads as TGTGCCAGCAGTGAGCAGGGTCCCTACAATGAGCAGTTCTTC.

CDR3 bases: TGCAGCGTTGTGTCAGGGCCTAACTATGGCTACACCTTC. Protein sequence: CSVVSGPNYGYTF. The chain carries TRBV29-1 and TRBJ1-2; the D gene is possibly TRBD1 (5 bases). V was trimmed by 4 bases and J by 0 bases, leaving 9 bases between them. The CDR3 totals 13 residues. Looked up from germline, CDR1 is SQVTM and CDR2 is ANQGSEA.

Notes on this clone: At one end the junction does not follow the germline gene, possibly because of a read error. This chain connects TRBV5-1 to TRBJ2-1; 14 positions agree with TRBD2. CDR1 and CDR2 from the germline V gene are SGHRS and YFSETQ. This CDR3 is 15 amino acids long. As DNA, the CDR3 is TGCGCCAGCAGAAGCGGGACTAGCGGGGGCAATGGGCAGTTCTTC. It encodes CASRSGTSGGNGQFF.

The chain links TRBV7-2 to TRBJ2-1, with D possibly TRBD2 on 5 matching bases. CDR3 size: 16 residues. Germline V gene data show CDR1 as SGHTA and CDR2 as FQGNSA. V shed 4 bases and J shed 6 bases, with 19 bases lying between them. In DNA form, the CDR3 reads TGTGCCAGCAGCTCCTCTCGCAATCGGGGTTTCAATGAGCAGTTCTTC. It encodes CASSSSRNRGFNEQFF.

V usage is TRBV27 and J usage is TRBJ2-1, with D tentatively TRBD2 (6 bases). Deletions cut 2 bases from V and 3 bases from J, with 11 bases between. From germline, CDR1 is MNHEY and CDR2 SMNVEV (reference sequence). The CDR3 is made up of 15 amino acids. In nucleotides, the CDR3 is TGTGCCAGCAGTTTAACAGGCGGGGACTACAATGAGCAGTTCTTC. This translates into CASSLTGGDYNEQFF.

For the CDR3, the DNA is TGTGCCAGCAGCTTGTTTCGAGGACAGGGGATTGAAAGCAATCAGCCCCAGCATTTT. Protein: CASSLFRGQGIESNQPQHF. The V gene is TRBV5-8, the J gene TRBJ1-5; TRBD1 matches at 9 bases. Germline CDR1 SGHTS, CDR2 YDEGEE. The V segment lost 1 base and the J segment 1 base; nucleotides outside the gene matches: 12. There are 19 residues in the CDR3.

The rearrangement joins TRBV19 to TRBJ2-5, with D possibly TRBD1 on 7 matching bases. Trimming left V 7 bases short and J 5 bases short, with 20 bases between. Germline CDR1 reads LNHDA; CDR2 reads SQIVND (reference sequence). The CDR3 loop spans 15 amino acids. The CDR3, as DNA: TGTGCCAGTAACCTTACTGACAGGGCGGGGGAGACCCAGTACTTC. As protein: CASNLTDRAGETQYF.

This clone was seen only a few times. The chain couples TRBV11-2 to TRBJ2-5, with 7 bases identical to TRBD1. V dropped 1 base and J dropped 5; count of bases not matched to a gene: 4. CDR3 length: 14 residues. Per the germline V gene, CDR1 is SGHAT and CDR2 is FQNNGV. This chain's CDR3 is CASSLVPRGETQYF. Here the CDR3 DNA reads TGTGCCAGCAGCTTAGTACCCAGGGGGGAGACCCAGTACTTC. Variable domain in full (rest from reference TRBV11-2 and TRBJ2-5): EAGVAQSPRYKIIEKRQSVAFWCNPISGHATLYWYQQILGQGPKLLIQFQNNGVVDDSQLPKDRFSAERLKGVDSTLKIQPAKLEDSAVYLCASSLVPRGETQYFGPGTRLLVL.

The chain uses TRBV14 and TRBJ2-5; no clear D. This CDR3 comprises 14 residues. Per the germline V gene, CDR1 is SGHDN and CDR2 is FVKESK. The V gene lost 2 bases and the J gene lost 2 bases, with 9 bases spanning the gap. CDR3 nucleotide sequence: TGTGCCAGCAGCCAACTCGAGCTTCAAGAGACCCAGTACTTC. Amino acid sequence: CASSQLELQETQYF.

The chain recombines TRBV10-3 with TRBJ2-7; TRBD1 agrees at 7 bases. V lost 3 bases, J lost 0 bases, and 5 bases stayed unmatched. The CDR3 length is 15 residues. Germline values: CDR1 ENHRY, CDR2 SYGVKD. The DNA of the CDR3 is TGTGCCATCAGTGAAACAGGGGCCAGCTCCTACGAGCAGTACTTC. This translates into CAISETGASSYEQYF.

V is TRBV6-6 and J is TRBJ2-5; 10 bases align to TRBD1. The better agreement between TRBJ2-7 and the DNA end casts doubt on the J call. Germline CDR1 is MNHNY and CDR2 is SVGAGI (reference sequence). This CDR3 contains 14 residues. This CDR3 reads CASSRGQGKDEQYF. In DNA form, the CDR3 reads TGTGCCAGCAGTCGGGGACAGGGGAAGGACGAGCAGTACTTC.

The chain employs TRBV28 and TRBJ1-5, with 7 bases aligning to TRBD1. Looked up from germline, CDR1 is MDHEN and CDR2 is SYDVKM. There are 15 residues in the CDR3. Trimming cost V 6 bases and J 1 base; bases outside gene matches: 6. The CDR3 DNA sequence: TGTGCCAGCAGCCTCGACAGGGTAAGCAATCAGCCCCAGCATTTT. Residues: CASSLDRVSNQPQHF.

About this clone itself: Other DNA sequences within the sample encode an identical CDR3. This chain joins TRBV6-6 and TRBJ2-2; D perhaps matches TRBD2 (6 bases). Germline V CDR1 and CDR2: MNHNY, SVGAGI (reference sequence). Trimming removed 7 bases at V and 6 bases at J, with 9 bases between. The CDR3 loop spans 12 amino acids. The CDR3 region has the DNA TGTGCCAGCACCCGCGGGGCCGGGGAGCTGTTTTTT. It is translated as CASTRGAGELFF.

This clone showed up just a few times. The chain is built from TRBV6-1 and TRBJ1-6, with D hard to call. This CDR3 is 14 amino acids long. CDR1 is MNHNS, CDR2 SASEGT, per germline. Trimming removed 2 bases from V and 4 bases from J, with 6 bases in between. As DNA, the CDR3 is TGTGCCAGCAGTGAATCAGGTTATAATTCACCCCTCCACTTT. Residues: CASSESGYNSPLHF.

This clone was detected only a few times. This may be a read error: a much more frequent sequence differs by one nucleotide. The V gene is TRBV6-1, the J gene TRBJ2-3, with 14 bases aligning to TRBD2. J was trimmed by 4 bases and V by 6 bases; bases with no gene match: 3. CDR1 is MNHNS, CDR2 SASEGT, per germline. The CDR3 is 15 residues long. The CDR3 protein is CASRETSGGADTQYF. Here the CDR3 DNA reads TGTGCCAGCAGGGAGACTAGCGGGGGGGCAGATACGCAGTATTTT.

The chain links TRBV12-5 to TRBJ2-1; D is unclear. Germline V gene data show CDR1 as LGHNT and CDR2 as FRNRAP. V lost 1 base, J lost 8 bases, and 6 bases lay in between. This CDR3 spans 12 amino acids. The CDR3 nucleotides are TGTGCTAGTGGTTTGGGACGGGATGAGCAGTTCTTC. Encoded protein: CASGLGRDEQFF.